This paragraph covers one T cell receptor (beta chain) sequence. Its target is unknown. This entry belongs to a study of blood T cells in healthy people across ages. Findings and limits, study-wide: Leaving the PBMCs unsorted stopped any conclusive comparison of naive versus antigen-experienced cells.

V shed 4 bases, J shed 13 bases, and the junction held 10 bases outside the gene matches. The CDR3 has 13 amino acids. Germline V lookup: CDR1 SGDLS, CDR2 YYNGEE. It was with a sample-barcoded 5' primer and a J-beta primer mix that a second PCR of roughly 7 to 11 cycles was run. Each TCR beta cDNA got a 12-nucleotide random molecular identifier. Each CDR3 protein is one row after TCRdb ran MiXCR on the 5' RACE reads. This sample has about 670,000 distinct CDR3 sequences, with under 65% found just once. The sample taken for sequencing was blood. The origin of this receptor is a woman older than 75 in good health. The chain recombines TRBV9 with TRBJ2-2, with TRBD1 identical over 7 bases. This chain's CDR3 is CASSRDSERRLFF. In nucleotides, the CDR3 is TGTGCCAGCAGCCGGGACAGCGAAAGGAGGCTGTTTTTT.